What follows are 21 T cell receptor beta chains derived from one specimen sequenced in a study of human T cells and chemical hapten exposure (dated by TCRdb to the early 2020s). Sample time point, as interpreted from the label and publication: healthy volunteer bleed at 2 weeks. Unfractionated whole blood was collected in Tempus Blood RNA tubes, and total RNA was extracted from that blood. The library was prepared using RACE. For sequencing, a NextSeq 500 was employed. TCRdb cleaned the public reads at Q25 with fastp, built clones with MiXCR and kept in-frame beta chains. CDR3 protein sequences are deduplicated, and each keeps its most common genes and DNA. Recorded for this sample are around 130,000 distinct CDR3 sequences; around 8.3% of them occurred a single time. Clones ranked in the top ten supply 1.5% to 2% of the sample. The sequenced sample was whole blood. The origin of the receptors is a male donor in good health. Some clones in this sample may be carry-over from other donors' samples.

This sequence joins TRBV7-9 and TRBJ2-3; D not certain. The V and J ends lost 5 bases and 2 bases respectively, with 17 bases between them. The CDR3 has 16 amino acids. The V gene's germline CDR1 is SEHNR and CDR2 FQNEAQ (reference sequence). CDR3 amino acids: CASSPGPPTPTDTQYF. CDR3 in DNA: TGTGCCAGCAGCCCCGGACCCCCCACGCCCACAGATACGCAGTATTTT.

In its sample, this clonotype was seen many times. The genes are TRBV30 and TRBJ2-7; 8 bases map to TRBD2. Germline CDR1 GTSNPN, CDR2 SVGIG (reference sequence). CDR3 length equals 15 residues. J was trimmed by 3 bases and V by 2 bases; bases with no gene match: 9. CDR3 sequence: CAWSRGGTSHYEQYF. DNA of the CDR3: TGTGCCTGGAGTCGAGGTGGGACTAGTCACTACGAGCAGTACTTC.

V gene TRBV7-9 combines with J gene TRBJ2-7; 11 positions agree with TRBD2. V was clipped by 8 bases and J by 4 bases; unmatched bases: 10. Germline CDR1 reads SEHNR; CDR2 reads FQNEAQ (reference sequence). This CDR3 is 15 amino acids long. The chain's CDR3 is CASRPLAGGPYEQYF. CDR3 sequence (DNA): TGTGCCAGCCGTCCGTTAGCGGGAGGGCCTTACGAGCAGTACTTC.

This clonotype was seen at least ten times. The rearrangement joins TRBV9 to TRBJ2-5; the match to TRBD2 covers 16 bases. The CDR3 has 18 amino acids. Per germline, CDR1 SGDLS and CDR2 YYNGEE. The V gene end was trimmed by 4 bases and the J gene end by 0 bases; junction bases not matched to a gene: 6. The CDR3, as DNA: TGTGCCAGCAGCACAGGGACTAGCGGGAGGGCCCACCAAGAGACCCAGTACTTC. This sequence encodes CASSTGTSGRAHQETQYF.

In its sample, this clonotype was seen a few times. The chain uses TRBV5-1 and TRBJ2-1, with D maybe TRBD1 (7 bases). The V end lost 4 bases, the J end lost 6 bases, and 14 bases lay between the germline ends. From germline, CDR1 is SGHRS and CDR2 YFSETQ. The CDR3 runs to 14 residues. The CDR3 DNA reads as TGCGCCAGCAGCACCGGGACAGCGGGCAATGAGCAGTTCTTC. Protein sequence: CASSTGTAGNEQFF.

This clonotype appeared a few times. The CDR3, as DNA: TGTGCCAGCAGTAAAATTAGCGGGGGGGGGAACAATGAGCAGTTCTTC. Translated: CASSKISGGGNNEQFF. The chain couples TRBV25-1 to TRBJ2-1, with 11 bases lining up with TRBD2. CDR1 and CDR2 from the germline V gene are MGHDK and SYGVNS. The CDR3 runs to 16 residues. V trimming: 5 bases; J trimming: 5 bases; junction bases outside the gene matches: 8.

This clonotype was found many times. This chain connects TRBV4-2 to TRBJ2-1; the match to TRBD2 covers 16 bases. This CDR3 is built from 16 residues. Germline assignment: CDR1 LGHNA and CDR2 YNFKEQ. With V trimmed by 3 bases and J by 8 bases, 4 bases remained unmatched. CDR3 nucleotide sequence: TGTGCCAGCAGCCACGGGACTAGCGGGGGGGTGCATGAGCAGTTCTTC. Residues: CASSHGTSGGVHEQFF.

A single count supports this clonotype. This chain connects TRBV7-9 to TRBJ2-1; D is perhaps TRBD2 (6 bases). Trimming took off 2 bases at V and 6 bases at J, with 17 bases between the two ends. The germline V gene encodes CDR1 SEHNR and CDR2 FQNEAQ (reference sequence). This CDR3 has 16 residues. The CDR3 DNA reads as TGTGCCAGCAGCTTATACGGGGCTAGCGTACGCAATGAGCAGTTCTTC. Translated, it gives CASSLYGASVRNEQFF.

This clonotype has ten or more counts. The chain couples TRBV29-1 to TRBJ2-6; 7 bases agree with TRBD1. Per the germline V gene, CDR1 is SQVTM and CDR2 is ANQGSEA. The CDR3 extends over 14 amino acids. V gave up 7 bases and J gave up 4 bases; unmatched junction bases: 7. The DNA for the CDR3 is TGCAGCGCCACAGGGGCTGCCGGGGCCAACGTCCTGACTTTC. It is translated as CSATGAAGANVLTF.

To note about this clonotype: One end of the junction is discordant with germline, which a read error may explain. This chain uses TRBV12-5 with TRBJ2-3; 7 nucleotides match TRBD2. This CDR3 region has 12 residues. Germline V gene sequence: CDR1 LGHNT, CDR2 FRNRAP. The CDR3 DNA sequence: TGTGCTTGTGGTATTAGCGGGCGGTTCCCGTATTTT. Encoded protein: CACGISGRFPYF.

The chain uses TRBV2 and TRBJ1-5; D not certain. This CDR3 spans 13 amino acids. Germline V CDR1 and CDR2: SNHLY, FYNNEI. The V and J ends lost 2 bases and 3 bases respectively, with 5 bases between them. The CDR3 loop reads CASSEQSNQPQHF. The CDR3 DNA reads as TGTGCCAGCAGTGAACAGTCCAATCAGCCCCAGCATTTT.

This clonotype was picked up a small number of times. The chain joins TRBV2 to TRBJ2-7; 7 bases are shared with TRBD1. Germline loops: CDR1 SNHLY, CDR2 FYNNEI. The V segment lost 4 bases and the J segment 2 bases; nucleotides outside the gene matches: 8. The CDR3 runs to 15 residues. The CDR3 spells CASSAQGRITYEQYF. CDR3 in DNA: TGTGCCAGCAGTGCACAGGGGCGTATCACCTACGAGCAGTACTTC.

This clonotype was detected only a few times. This sequence joins TRBV28 and TRBJ1-2; D is undetermined. Germline assignment: CDR1 MDHEN and CDR2 SYDVKM. The CDR3 covers 13 residues. V lost 5 bases to trimming and J lost 4 bases, with 11 bases between them. The DNA for the CDR3 is TGTGCCAGCAGTCCCCCCCGGTCCTATGGCTACACCTTC. Its translation is CASSPPRSYGYTF.

The chain is built from TRBV10-3 and TRBJ2-5; D is possibly TRBD1 (5 bases). This CDR3 is 15 amino acids long. Trimming stripped 2 bases from V and 2 bases from J, with 12 bases between. Per the germline V gene, CDR1 is ENHRY and CDR2 is SYGVKD. The CDR3 spells CAISEPPDIQETQYF. CDR3 DNA: TGTGCCATCAGTGAGCCCCCGGACATACAAGAGACCCAGTACTTC.

This clonotype came up many times. The chain is built from TRBV2 and TRBJ1-1; possible D gene TRBD1, 5 bases. The CDR3 spans 14 residues. From germline, CDR1 is SNHLY and CDR2 FYNNEI. V lost 6 bases to trimming and J lost 5 bases, with 16 bases between them. The CDR3 region is CASRGAGTWTEAFF. In DNA form, the CDR3 reads TGTGCCAGCAGAGGGGCGGGAACTTGGACTGAAGCTTTCTTT.

This clonotype came up a few times. The V gene is TRBV5-1, the J gene TRBJ2-4, with a weak D call TRBD1 (6 bases). The germline V gene encodes CDR1 SGHRS and CDR2 YFSETQ. Trimming pared 0 bases from V and 0 bases from J, leaving 10 bases between. This CDR3 has 16 amino acids. The CDR3 DNA is TGCGCCAGCAGCTTGGGACAGGCCGGAGCCAAAAACATTCAGTACTTC. It specifies CASSLGQAGAKNIQYF.

This clonotype appeared a few times. This rearrangement joins TRBV6-2 or TRBV6-3 to TRBJ2-7; D is undetermined. This CDR3 region has 10 residues. Germline V gene sequence: CDR1 MNHEY, CDR2 SVGEGT. V was shortened by 8 bases and J by 2 bases, with 4 bases between the two germline ends. Written as DNA, the CDR3 is TGTGCCAGCGGTCCCTACGAGCAGTACTTC. This encodes CASGPYEQYF.

This clonotype was counted between two and nine times. CDR3 loop: CASSYSKEGGSYNEQFF. Written as DNA, the CDR3 is TGTGCCAGCAGTTACTCGAAAGAGGGCGGCTCCTACAATGAGCAGTTCTTC. This rearrangement joins TRBV6-2 or TRBV6-3 to TRBJ2-1, with a possible D match to TRBD2 (5 bases). The CDR3 spans 17 residues. V lost 0 bases to trimming and J lost 0 bases, with 12 bases between them. Germline-derived CDR1 and CDR2 are MNHEY and SVGEGT.

Only a few counts were recorded for this clonotype. This chain uses TRBV27 with TRBJ1-1; D remains ambiguous. This CDR3 has 14 amino acids. Germline values: CDR1 MNHEY, CDR2 SMNVEV (reference sequence). V dropped 3 bases and J dropped 0 bases, with 8 bases sitting between them. CDR3 in amino acids: CASSLEFMNTEAFF. The CDR3 DNA sequence: TGTGCCAGCAGTTTGGAGTTTATGAACACTGAAGCTTTCTTT.

Only a few counts were recorded for this clonotype. The V call is TRBV7-9, the J call TRBJ2-6; D perhaps matches TRBD1 (6 bases). Trimming removed 7 bases at V and 4 bases at J, with 14 bases between. Germline assignment: CDR1 SEHNR and CDR2 FQNEAQ (reference sequence). This CDR3 has 15 amino acids. The CDR3 is CASTYRAPGANVLTF. CDR3 coding DNA: TGTGCCAGCACCTACAGGGCCCCCGGGGCCAACGTCCTGACTTTC.

This clonotype appeared a few times. The J gene is TRBJ2-2, the V gene TRBV2, with 15 nucleotides matching TRBD2. Germline V gene lookup returns CDR1 SNHLY and CDR2 FYNNEI. CDR3 length equals 20 residues. V gave up 6 bases and J gave up 2 bases; unmatched junction bases: 13. The CDR3 reads CASRSERGTSGGPNTGELFF. For the CDR3, the DNA is TGTGCCAGCAGAAGTGAACGGGGGACTAGCGGGGGGCCAAACACCGGGGAGCTGTTTTTT.